Following are 18 T cell receptor beta chains from one sample sequenced in a study of cytotoxic CD8 clonotypes in ibrutinib-treated CLL. The table came from immunoSEQ multiplex PCR; TCRdb's copy has only in-frame clones and leaves some out. The repertoire holds over 75,000 clones, with 70% to 85% as singletons. The source was PBMCs, collected after 12 months of ibrutinib treatment. All receptors come from a human donor with chronic lymphocytic leukemia.

This rearrangement joins TRBV28 to TRBJ2-3, with D maybe TRBD1 (6 bases). This CDR3 contains 14 residues. Germline V CDR1 and CDR2: MDHEN, SYDVKM. The V end lost 4 bases, the J end lost 1 base, and 9 bases lay between the germline ends. The CDR3 is CASSYRDGTDTQYF. The DNA of the CDR3 is TGTGCCAGCAGTTACAGGGACGGCACAGATACGCAGTATTTT.

CDR3 sequence: CASSSSRAGVRNEQFF. In DNA, the CDR3 is TGTGCCAGCAGCTCGTCGCGGGCGGGAGTAAGGAATGAGCAGTTCTTC. The chain carries TRBV13 and TRBJ2-1; 7 bases line up with TRBD2. Germline CDR1 PRHDT, CDR2 FYEKMQ (reference sequence). Losses at the gene ends were 4 bases for V and 7 bases for J; bases not matched to a gene: 13. The length of the CDR3 is 16 residues.

The chain couples TRBV29-1 to TRBJ2-1, with a tentative D call TRBD1 (5 bases). Trimming pared 5 bases from V and 0 bases from J, leaving 14 bases between. CDR3 length equals 15 residues. Germline V gene data show CDR1 as SQVTM and CDR2 as ANQGSEA. This chain's CDR3 is CSVLGLRDSYNEQFF. For the CDR3, the DNA is TGCAGCGTTCTAGGGCTCAGGGACTCCTACAATGAGCAGTTCTTC.

The J gene is TRBJ2-2, the V gene TRBV7-3, with D unresolved. Germline values: CDR1 SGHTA, CDR2 FQGTGA. Between the trimmed V and J ends, which lost 2 bases and 6 bases, there was a span of 4 bases. The CDR3 is made up of 12 amino acids. CDR3 protein: CASSLEAGELFF. The CDR3 DNA is TGTGCCAGCAGCTTAGAGGCCGGGGAGCTGTTTTTT.

This clone was counted only a few times. V gene TRBV7-9 combines with J gene TRBJ2-7; D gene unclear. The CDR3 runs 13 residues. Germline V lookup: CDR1 SEHNR, CDR2 FQNEAQ (reference sequence). Between the trimmed V and J ends, which lost 7 bases and 10 bases, there was a span of 20 bases. CDR3 DNA sequence: TGTGCCAGCACCTCAATGAGGTATTCTGAACAGTACTTC. This codes for CASTSMRYSEQYF.

The V call is TRBV28, the J call TRBJ2-1; possible D gene TRBD2, 5 bases. CDR1 and CDR2 from the germline V gene are MDHEN and SYDVKM. CDR3 length: 15 amino acids. V was cut by 5 bases and J by 0 bases, with 11 bases left in between. The CDR3, as DNA: TGTGCCAGCAGTGACACTGGGAGCTCCTACAATGAGCAGTTCTTC. Translated: CASSDTGSSYNEQFF.

This chain uses TRBV11-3 with TRBJ2-4; D perhaps matches TRBD2 (6 bases). V lost 1 base to trimming and J lost 8 bases, with 12 bases between them. Germline-derived CDR1 and CDR2 are SGHNT and YENEEA. The length of the CDR3 is 14 residues. CDR3 DNA sequence: TGTGCCAGCAGCTTAGGCCGGGGGTCAGACATTCAGTACTTC. This codes for CASSLGRGSDIQYF.

V is TRBV7-9 and J is TRBJ2-2, with D unresolved. The CDR3 loop spans 13 amino acids. Trimming left V 2 bases short and J 5 bases short, with 6 bases between. Per germline, CDR1 SEHNR and CDR2 FQNEAQ (reference sequence). CDR3 sequence reads: CASSLQGTGELFF. The DNA for the CDR3 is TGTGCCAGCAGCTTACAAGGGACCGGGGAGCTGTTTTTT.

The rearrangement uses TRBV7-9 and TRBJ1-1; the D gene is possibly TRBD1 (6 bases). Germline-derived CDR1 and CDR2 are SEHNR and FQNEAQ (reference sequence). V was clipped by 5 bases and J by 2 bases, with 24 bases between them. The CDR3 runs to 18 residues. The chain's CDR3 is CASSATSQGVFPNTEAFF. The CDR3 DNA reads TGTGCCAGCAGCGCAACTTCACAGGGCGTATTTCCTAACACTGAAGCTTTCTTT. The whole variable domain, filled in from reference TRBV7-9 and TRBJ1-1, reads DTGVSQNPRHKITKRGQNVTFRCDPISEHNRLYWYRQTLGQGPEFLTYFQNEAQLEKSRLLSDRFSAERPKGSFSTLEIQRTEQGDSAMYLCASSATSQGVFPNTEAFFGQGTRLTVV.

This clone was seen a few times. The chain is built from TRBV2 and TRBJ2-2; possible D gene TRBD1, 6 bases. V was shortened by 4 bases and J by 4 bases, with 10 bases between the two germline ends. The CDR3 runs 14 residues. Germline assignment: CDR1 SNHLY and CDR2 FYNNEI. The CDR3 coding sequence is TGTGCCAGCAGTGTTGCCAGGGGCACCGGGGAGCTGTTTTTT. It is translated as CASSVARGTGELFF.

The chain employs TRBV4-2 and TRBJ2-5; D might be TRBD1 (5 bases). Germline loops: CDR1 LGHNA, CDR2 YNFKEQ. Trimming left V 3 bases short and J 4 bases short, with 9 bases between. The CDR3 is 13 residues long. The CDR3 region is CASSHAQGETQYF. The CDR3 region has the DNA TGTGCCAGCAGCCACGCCCAGGGAGAGACCCAGTACTTC.

The genes are TRBV6-1 and TRBJ1-6; D not certain. The CDR3 is made up of 16 amino acids. Trimming took 4 bases from V and 9 from J, leaving 19 bases between them. Germline CDR1 reads MNHNS; CDR2 reads SASEGT. Here the CDR3 DNA reads TGTGCCAGCAGTGTCCAGGCGTCAGATATCAGTTCACCCCTCCACTTT. Amino acids: CASSVQASDISSPLHF.

This chain joins TRBV10-3 and TRBJ2-5, with TRBD1 matching 7 bases. The CDR3 consists of 11 residues. The junction had 0 bases not matched to a gene; V was cut back by 8 bases and J by 3 bases. CDR1 is ENHRY and CDR2 is SYGVKD in the germline V gene. This chain's CDR3 is CAIGTEETQYF. For the CDR3, the DNA is TGTGCCATCGGGACAGAAGAGACCCAGTACTTC.

This clone is a singleton in its sample. The V call is TRBV2, the J call TRBJ2-1; D remains ambiguous. The germline V and J ends were trimmed by 7 bases and 7 bases, with 8 bases remaining between them. Germline values: CDR1 SNHLY, CDR2 FYNNEI. The length of the CDR3 is 11 residues. The CDR3 loop reads CASKKGNEQFF. As DNA, the CDR3 is TGTGCCAGCAAGAAGGGAAATGAGCAGTTCTTC. The full variable domain, with the rest looked up from reference TRBV2 and TRBJ2-1, is EPEVTQTPSHQVTQMGQEVILRCVPISNHLYFYWYRQILGQKVEFLVSFYNNEISEKSEIFDDQFSVERPDGSNFTLKIRSTKLEDSAMYFCASKKGNEQFFGPGTRLTVL.

The chain has TRBV7-2 and TRBJ1-1; weak D call: TRBD1 (5 bases). The CDR3 extends over 12 amino acids. V was clipped by 5 bases and J by 5 bases, with 9 bases between them. Looked up from germline, CDR1 is SGHTA and CDR2 is FQGNSA. CDR3 DNA: TGTGCCAGCAGCCCACGGGGGACTGAAGCTTTCTTT. As protein: CASSPRGTEAFF. Complete variable domain (other parts from reference TRBV7-2 and TRBJ1-1): GAGVSQSPSNKVTEKGKDVELRCDPISGHTALYWYRQSLGQGLEFLIYFQGNSAPDKSGLPSDRFSAERTGGSVSTLTIQRTQQEDSAVYLCASSPRGTEAFFGQGTRLTVV.

The DNA for the CDR3 is TGTGCCAGCAGCCCAGGGGGGGGCCAAGAGACCCAGTACTTC. Translating it yields CASSPGGGQETQYF. V and J are TRBV11-1 and TRBJ2-5; either TRBD1 or TRBD2 may fit D (7 bases each). Trimming took 5 bases from V and 1 from J, leaving 11 bases between them. There are 14 residues in the CDR3. Germline V gene data show CDR1 as SGHAT and CDR2 as FQDESV (reference sequence).

The chain has TRBV29-1 and TRBJ1-4, with a possible D match to TRBD1 (5 bases). Germline values: CDR1 SQVTM, CDR2 ANQGSEA. The germline V and J ends were trimmed by 0 bases and 7 bases, with 15 bases remaining between them. This CDR3 region has 15 residues. The DNA for the CDR3 is TGCAGCGTTGAAGATCAGAGGGCTGGGGGTGAAAAACTGTTTTTT. Its translation: CSVEDQRAGGEKLFF.

This chain links TRBV18 with TRBJ1-1; D unresolved. Germline CDR1 and CDR2: KGHSH and LQKENI. The V and J ends lost 4 bases and 3 bases respectively, with 12 bases between them. The CDR3 runs to 14 residues. The CDR3 reads CASSLSSWDTEAFF. CDR3 DNA: TGTGCCAGCTCACTATCTTCTTGGGACACTGAAGCTTTCTTT. Complete variable domain (other parts from reference TRBV18 and TRBJ1-1): NAGVMQNPRHLVRRRGQEARLRCSPMKGHSHVYWYRQLPEEGLKFMVYLQKENIIDESGMPKERFSAEFPKEGPSILRIQQVVRGDSAAYFCASSLSSWDTEAFFGQGTRLTVV.